This passage covers 12 T cell receptor beta chains from one sample sequenced in a study of human T cells and chemical hapten exposure. Time point here: patch test 2, 6 weeks after DPC sensitization. Noted treatment: therapeutic diphenylcyclopropenone sensitization with weekly scalp DPC. TCRdb re-analysed the RACE reads in MiXCR, keeping a single row per CDR3 protein. The repertoire has some 79,000 distinct CDR3 sequences, about 9.4% of them found once; the top ten carry 4% to 5.5%. Sequencing used whole blood, obtained in connection with sensitization to the hapten diphenylcyclopropenone (DPC). The receptors here all came from a woman between 50 and 59 years old with alopecia areata. Some clones in this sample may be carry-over from other donors' samples.

This clonotype is classed as medium-sized. The chain employs TRBV29-1 and TRBJ1-1; the D gene is possibly TRBD1 (6 bases). Trimming shortened V by 6 bases and J by 5 bases, and 16 bases separated the two germline ends. This CDR3 spans 13 amino acids. Germline values: CDR1 SQVTM, CDR2 ANQGSEA. CDR3 sequence (DNA): TGCAGCGTAACAGGGAAAGGGGCTACTGAAGCTTTCTTT. Translation: CSVTGKGATEAFF.

This clonotype was seen ten or more times. The chain uses TRBV12-5 and TRBJ1-2; the match to TRBD1 covers 7 bases. The V gene's germline CDR1 is LGHNT and CDR2 FRNRAP. CDR3 length equals 18 residues. V dropped 6 bases and J dropped 0; count of bases not matched to a gene: 16. CDR3 sequence reads: CASGLLTGLSDPNYGYTF. DNA for the CDR3: TGTGCTAGTGGCCTACTGACAGGGTTAAGTGATCCTAACTATGGCTACACCTTC. Variable domain in full (rest from reference TRBV12-5 and TRBJ1-2): DARVTQTPRHKVTEMGQEVTMRCQPILGHNTVFWYRQTMMQGLELLAYFRNRAPLDDSGMPKDRFSAEMPDATLATLKIQPSEPRDSAVYFCASGLLTGLSDPNYGYTFGSGTRLTVV.

This clonotype came up many times. The rearrangement uses TRBV18 and TRBJ1-2; D uncertain. Germline V CDR1 and CDR2: KGHSH, LQKENI. V lost 3 bases, J lost 5 bases, and 10 bases lay in between. This CDR3 comprises 13 residues. The CDR3 nucleotides are TGTGCCAGCTCACCGGGCGCTAGGTATGGCTACACCTTC. Amino acid sequence: CASSPGARYGYTF.

The chain couples TRBV19 to TRBJ2-7; D may be TRBD2 (5 bases). This CDR3 has 15 amino acids. The germline V gene encodes CDR1 LNHDA and CDR2 SQIVND (reference sequence). V dropped 3 bases and J dropped 7 bases, with 19 bases sitting between them. CDR3 DNA sequence: TGTGCCAGTAGTATTTTACGGGATTCGTCTTTTGAGCAGTACTTC. Its protein is CASSILRDSSFEQYF.

This clonotype was seen many times. The chain couples TRBV29-1 to TRBJ2-2; no definite D call. Germline V gives CDR1 SQVTM, CDR2 ANQGSEA. CDR3 length equals 13 residues. V dropped 3 bases and J dropped 3 bases, with 8 bases sitting between them. The CDR3 sequence: CSVDYQHTGELFF. CDR3 in DNA: TGCAGCGTTGACTACCAACACACCGGGGAGCTGTTTTTT.

This clonotype was counted between two and nine times. The rearrangement uses TRBV3-1 and TRBJ1-3; D possibly corresponds to TRBD1 (5 bases). Germline V lookup: CDR1 LGHDT, CDR2 YNNKEL (reference sequence). The CDR3 has 16 residues. V dropped 1 base and J dropped 5 bases, with 15 bases sitting between them. The DNA for the CDR3 is TGTGCCAGCAGCCAAGTGTATTCGGACAAGAGAAACACCATATATTTT. Translating it yields CASSQVYSDKRNTIYF.

This clonotype was found a few times. The chain carries TRBV28 and TRBJ2-1, with 10 bases identical to TRBD2. Germline CDR1 reads MDHEN; CDR2 reads SYDVKM. CDR3 length: 13 amino acids. The V gene end was trimmed by 9 bases and the J gene end by 7 bases; junction bases not matched to a gene: 6. CDR3 region: CASCVAGGNEQFF. In nucleotides, the CDR3 is TGTGCCAGTTGTGTAGCGGGAGGTAATGAGCAGTTCTTC.

This clonotype was picked up many times. The rearrangement links TRBV28 to TRBJ2-1; TRBD1 is a possible D gene (6 bases). This CDR3 spans 15 amino acids. Per germline, CDR1 MDHEN and CDR2 SYDVKM. V was pared by 5 bases and J by 7 bases, with 18 bases between. This CDR3 reads CASSLPPQGLNEQFF. For the CDR3, the DNA is TGTGCCAGCAGTCTCCCACCCCAGGGGCTAAATGAGCAGTTCTTC.

The chain links TRBV7-9 to TRBJ1-3; TRBD1 might be the D (5 bases). CDR1 SEHNR and CDR2 FQNEAQ come from the germline V gene (reference sequence). Trimming left V 2 bases short and J 0 bases short, with 20 bases between. The CDR3 is 19 amino acids. The CDR3 loop reads CASSLKRPGRTSSGNTIYF. Written as DNA, the CDR3 is TGTGCCAGCAGCTTAAAACGCCCGGGACGAACGAGCTCTGGAAACACCATATATTTT. Using reference TRBV7-9 and TRBJ1-3 for the parts outside the CDR3, the full variable domain is DTGVSQNPRHKITKRGQNVTFRCDPISEHNRLYWYRQTLGQGPEFLTYFQNEAQLEKSRLLSDRFSAERPKGSFSTLEIQRTEQGDSAMYLCASSLKRPGRTSSGNTIYFGEGSWLTVV.

This chain joins TRBV5-5 and TRBJ1-5; no clear D. The CDR3 contains 16 residues. Per germline, CDR1 SGHKS and CDR2 YYEKEE (reference sequence). Deletions cut 4 bases from V and 4 bases from J, with 18 bases between. In nucleotides, the CDR3 is TGTGCCAGCAGCCCGGCGGGCTGGGGAAGAAATCAGCCCCAGCATTTT. Amino acids: CASSPAGWGRNQPQHF.

This clonotype has a count of ten or more. The chain couples TRBV12-3 or TRBV12-4 to TRBJ1-5; maybe TRBD1 (5 bases). Trimming left V 2 bases short and J 2 bases short, with 7 bases between. The CDR3 is 14 residues long. As DNA, the CDR3 is TGTGCCAGCAGTTTACAGGGTGGCAATCAGCCCCAGCATTTT. Translating it yields CASSLQGGNQPQHF.

This clonotype was recorded at least ten times. This sequence joins TRBV19 and TRBJ1-2; D is undetermined. The CDR3 runs 14 residues. Trimming removed 8 bases from V and 4 bases from J, with 17 bases in between. Germline V gene lookup returns CDR1 LNHDA and CDR2 SQIVND (reference sequence). Here the CDR3 DNA reads TGTGCCAGTTCTCAACTGGCAGACCTCTATGGCTACACCTTC. Amino acid sequence: CASSQLADLYGYTF.